These 30 T cell receptor beta chains originate from one sample sequenced in a study of T cells in narcolepsy. The data were produced by immunoSEQ multiplex PCR, yet TCRdb's version contains in-frame clones alone and is incomplete. The table shows tens of thousands of clones, with about 89% occurring only once. Material for sequencing was memory (CD45RA-) CD4+ T cells from blood. The receptors stem from a human donor in good health.

This clone was observed a handful of times. The CDR3 is CASSHSRGVNGYTF. Written as DNA, the CDR3 is TGTGCCAGCAGTCATTCCAGGGGGGTTAACGGCTACACCTTC. The chain combines TRBV27 with TRBJ1-2; 7 bases fit TRBD1. Germline-derived CDR1 and CDR2 are MNHEY and SMNVEV (reference sequence). The CDR3 has 14 residues. Losses at the gene ends were 5 bases for V and 8 bases for J; bases not matched to a gene: 11.

The genes are TRBV19 and TRBJ2-4; 10 bases agree with TRBD1. The V gene's germline CDR1 is LNHDA and CDR2 SQIVND (reference sequence). Germline trimming cut 5 bases from V and 4 bases from J; bases unmatched to any gene: 5. The CDR3 totals 15 residues. CDR3 in DNA: TGTGCCAGTAGTGTGGACAGGGGGATTAAAAACATTCAGTACTTC. This sequence encodes CASSVDRGIKNIQYF.

The chain combines TRBV6-1 with TRBJ1-5; D perhaps matches TRBD1 (6 bases). The ends were cut back, 3 bases at V and 7 bases at J, with 13 bases in the middle. This CDR3 has 14 residues. Germline V gives CDR1 MNHNS, CDR2 SASEGT. CDR3 sequence (DNA): TGTGCCAGCAGTGATGGCGGAGGGGGACAGCCCCAGCATTTT. It is translated as CASSDGGGGQPQHF.

This sequence joins TRBV27 and TRBJ1-4; TRBD1 is a possible D gene (5 bases). The germline V gene encodes CDR1 MNHEY and CDR2 SMNVEV (reference sequence). Trimming took off 6 bases at V and 5 bases at J, with 16 bases between the two ends. The CDR3 has 15 amino acids. Here the CDR3 DNA reads TGTGCCAGCAGCCTAAGAAGGGGCCTGAATGAAAAACTGTTTTTT. This translates into CASSLRRGLNEKLFF.

This clone was counted once. V gene TRBV18 combines with J gene TRBJ2-5; D may be TRBD1 or TRBD2 (5 bases each). The end of the DNA aligns better with TRBJ2-7, so the J call may be wrong. The CDR3 is 13 residues long. CDR1 KGHSH and CDR2 LQKENI come from the germline V gene. The CDR3 DNA is TGTGCCAGCTCACCAGAAGGGACGTACGAGCAGTACTTC. The encoded protein is CASSPEGTYEQYF.

This sequence joins TRBV7-8 and TRBJ1-3; D is ambiguous. The V end lost 1 base, the J end lost 4 bases, and 2 bases lay between the germline ends. The CDR3 totals 12 residues. The germline V gene has CDR1 SGHVS and CDR2 FQNEAQ. CDR3 nucleotide sequence: TGTGCCAGCAGCTTAGGGGGAAACACCATATATTTT. Encoded protein: CASSLGGNTIYF. The entire variable domain, with the rest obtained from reference TRBV7-8 and TRBJ1-3, is as follows: GAGVSQSPRYKVAKRGQDVALRCDPISGHVSLFWYQQALGQGPEFLTYFQNEAQLDKSGLPSDRFFAERPEGSVSTLKIQRTQQEDSAVYLCASSLGGNTIYFGEGSWLTVV.

This chain joins TRBV7-3 and TRBJ2-5; D is perhaps TRBD1 (6 bases). CDR1 is SGHTA and CDR2 is FQGTGA in the germline V gene. V was pared by 6 bases and J by 5 bases, with 13 bases between. The length of the CDR3 is 13 residues. This chain's CDR3 is CASSPTGSETQYF. The CDR3 DNA reads TGTGCCAGCAGTCCCACAGGGTCGGAGACCCAGTACTTC. The whole variable domain, remainder taken from reference TRBV7-3 and TRBJ2-5, is GAGVSQTPSNKVTEKGKYVELRCDPISGHTALYWYRQSLGQGPEFLIYFQGTGAADDSGLPNDRFFAVRPEGSVSTLKIQRTERGDSAVYLCASSPTGSETQYFGPGTRLLVL.

CDR3 amino acids: CASSMGQGAGDYGYTF. CDR3 nucleotides: TGTGCCAGTAGTATGGGACAGGGGGCAGGTGACTATGGCTACACCTTC. The chain links TRBV19 to TRBJ1-2; 12 nucleotides match TRBD1. The CDR3 extends over 16 amino acids. The J segment lost 3 bases and the V segment lost 3 bases, leaving 5 bases of the junction unmatched. Germline V gene lookup returns CDR1 LNHDA and CDR2 SQIVND (reference sequence).

The V gene is TRBV10-3, the J gene TRBJ1-1, with D uncertain. The CDR3 sequence is 13 residues long. CDR1 is ENHRY, CDR2 SYGVKD, per germline. V lost 6 bases to trimming and J lost 4 bases, with 12 bases between them. CDR3 nucleotide sequence: TGTGCCATCAGGGGCCCCTTGGGCACTGAAGCTTTCTTT. Amino acids: CAIRGPLGTEAFF.

V usage is TRBV7-6 and J usage is TRBJ1-1; D not resolved. The CDR3 runs to 14 residues. Deletions cut 1 base from V and 0 bases from J, with 6 bases between. Germline V lookup: CDR1 SGHVS, CDR2 FNYEAQ. CDR3 sequence: CASSLGRVNTEAFF. The CDR3 bases are TGTGCCAGCAGCTTAGGACGGGTGAACACTGAAGCTTTCTTT. Combining the CDR3 with reference TRBV7-6 and TRBJ1-1 gives the whole variable domain GAGVSQSPRYKVTKRGQDVALRCDPISGHVSLYWYRQALGQGPEFLTYFNYEAQQDKSGLPNDRFSAERPEGSISTLTIQRTEQRDSAMYRCASSLGRVNTEAFFGQGTRLTVV.

V is TRBV7-2 and J is TRBJ2-3; D is perhaps TRBD1 or TRBD2 (5 bases each). The germline V and J ends were trimmed by 5 bases and 2 bases, with 8 bases remaining between them. The CDR3 extends over 13 amino acids. Germline V lookup: CDR1 SGHTA, CDR2 FQGNSA. CDR3 region: CASSRDHTDTQYF. The CDR3 nucleotides read TGTGCCAGCAGCCGGGACCACACAGATACGCAGTATTTT. The full variable domain, completed using reference TRBV7-2 and TRBJ2-3, is GAGVSQSPSNKVTEKGKDVELRCDPISGHTALYWYRQSLGQGLEFLIYFQGNSAPDKSGLPSDRFSAERTGGSVSTLTIQRTQQEDSAVYLCASSRDHTDTQYFGPGTRLTVL.

The V call is TRBV11-3, the J call TRBJ2-1; maybe TRBD2 (5 bases). There are 17 residues in the CDR3. Trimming shortened V by 5 bases and J by 0 bases, and 17 bases separated the two germline ends. Germline CDR1 is SGHNT and CDR2 is YENEEA. The chain's CDR3 is CASSPHFQRSSYNEQFF. CDR3 in DNA: TGTGCCAGCAGCCCCCATTTCCAGCGGAGCTCCTACAATGAGCAGTTCTTC.

This chain joins TRBV30 and TRBJ1-6, with unresolved D. The CDR3 has 12 residues. V gave up 2 bases and J gave up 2 bases, with 1 base separating them. CDR1 and CDR2 (germline): GTSNPN, SVGIG (reference sequence). CDR3 nucleotide sequence: TGTGCCTGGAGTACCTATAATTCACCCCTCCACTTT. Translated, it gives CAWSTYNSPLHF. Full variable domain (rest looked up from reference TRBV30 and TRBJ1-6): SQTIHQWPATLVQPVGSPLSLECTVEGTSNPNLYWYRQAAGRGLQLLFYSVGIGQISSEVPQNLSASRPQDRQFILSSKKLLLSDSGFYLCAWSTYNSPLHFGNGTRLTVT.

This chain uses TRBV19 with TRBJ1-5; a possible D gene is TRBD1 (5 bases). The germline CDR1 and CDR2 sequences are LNHDA and SQIVND (reference sequence). With 2 bases removed from V and 7 bases from J, the gap between germline ends came to 12 bases. CDR3 length: 14 residues. As DNA, the CDR3 is TGTGCCAGTAGTATACACGGGGCTGGGCAGCCCCAGCATTTT. Its protein product is CASSIHGAGQPQHF. Based on the CDR3 plus reference TRBV19 and TRBJ1-5, the full variable domain is DGGITQSPKYLFRKEGQNVTLSCEQNLNHDAMYWYRQDPGQGLRLIYYSQIVNDFQKGDIAEGYSVSREKKESFPLTVTSAQKNPTAFYLCASSIHGAGQPQHFGDGTRLSIL.

The V gene is TRBV18, the J gene TRBJ2-7; D is unresolved. In germline, CDR1 is KGHSH, CDR2 LQKENI. Trimming took off 5 bases at V and 2 bases at J, with 13 bases between the two ends. The CDR3 has 14 residues. CDR3 DNA sequence: TGTGCCAGCTCAGTAAAGGGAAAAGCCTACGAGCAGTACTTC. Translated: CASSVKGKAYEQYF.

In its sample, this clone was seen once. The CDR3 nucleotides read TGCAGTGCCTTCCCGGAGGGCTACACCTTC. Residues: CSAFPEGYTF. The rearrangement uses TRBV20-1 and TRBJ1-2; D is undetermined. CDR3 size: 10 residues. CDR1 is DFQATT, CDR2 SNEGSKA, per germline (reference sequence). Trimming removed 6 bases at V and 8 bases at J, with 10 bases between.

The table lists this clone with a few counts. This chain joins TRBV2 and TRBJ1-2; 8 nucleotides align to TRBD1. This CDR3 comprises 15 residues. Germline CDR1 and CDR2: SNHLY and FYNNEI. V gave up 6 bases and J gave up 7 bases; unmatched junction bases: 13. In DNA form, the CDR3 reads TGTGCCAGCAGAGGAATCGGTGGACAGGGAGTTGGCTACACCTTC. Its translation: CASRGIGGQGVGYTF.

For the CDR3, the DNA is TGTGCCAGCAGTGGGACAGGGGGCCAAGCTTTCTTT. This codes for CASSGTGGQAFF. The chain joins TRBV5-6 to TRBJ1-1; 12 nucleotides align to TRBD1. After removal of 5 bases from V and 9 bases from J, the junction contained 2 bases not matched to a gene. Germline CDR1 reads SGHDT; CDR2 reads YYEEEE. The CDR3 has 12 amino acids.

Here the CDR3 DNA reads TGTGCCAGCAGCTTAGCGCAGTGGAGGTCGGCCCAGTACTTC. It codes for CASSLAQWRSAQYF. The chain has TRBV7-2 and TRBJ2-5, with a tentative D call TRBD2 (5 bases). Trimming cost V 0 bases and J 9 bases, with 14 bases left between them. CDR1 is SGHTA and CDR2 is FQGNSA in the germline V gene. The CDR3 spans 14 residues.

V gene TRBV7-2 combines with J gene TRBJ2-5, with TRBD2 as a possible D gene (6 bases). Germline values: CDR1 SGHTA, CDR2 FQGNSA. The CDR3 has 13 residues. Trimming stripped 1 base from V and 9 bases from J, with 12 bases between. CDR3 region: CASSLGDSRAQYF. Written as DNA, the CDR3 is TGTGCCAGCAGCTTAGGGGACTCCCGGGCCCAGTACTTC.

This clone has just one count. The chain carries TRBV7-2 and TRBJ1-1, with TRBD1 identical over 8 bases. Per germline, CDR1 SGHTA and CDR2 FQGNSA. CDR3 size: 13 residues. V lost 5 bases to trimming and J lost 4 bases; unmatched junction nucleotides: 3. The CDR3 region is CASSLTGGTEAFF. In DNA, the CDR3 is TGTGCCAGCAGCCTAACAGGGGGCACTGAAGCTTTCTTT.

The CDR3 protein is CASSRPTDTQYF. The CDR3 nucleotides are TGTGCCAGCTCACGACCCACAGATACGCAGTATTTT. V and J are TRBV18 and TRBJ2-3; D gene ambiguous. CDR3 length: 12 amino acids. Trimming removed 4 bases at V and 2 bases at J, with 4 bases between. CDR1 and CDR2 from the germline V gene are KGHSH and LQKENI.

The V gene is TRBV10-3, the J gene TRBJ1-2; maybe TRBD1 (5 bases). Germline V lookup: CDR1 ENHRY, CDR2 SYGVKD. V shed 6 bases and J shed 2 bases, with 25 bases lying between them. The CDR3 has 18 residues. CDR3 coding DNA: TGTGCCATCAGCGGAGTCGACCCGTCCCGCGGGGGAAACTATGGCTACACCTTC. Translation gives CAISGVDPSRGGNYGYTF.

This chain uses TRBV27 with TRBJ2-7; 9 bases line up with TRBD1. The CDR3 runs to 14 residues. V lost 5 bases, J lost 2 bases, and 4 bases stayed unmatched. Germline V gene data show CDR1 as MNHEY and CDR2 as SMNVEV (reference sequence). CDR3 sequence: CASSVRDRAYEQYF. In DNA, the CDR3 is TGTGCCAGCAGTGTCCGGGACAGGGCCTACGAGCAGTACTTC.

The chain recombines TRBV15 with TRBJ2-1; 9 bases line up with TRBD2. The CDR3 consists of 17 residues. CDR1 is LNHNV, CDR2 YYDKDF, per germline (reference sequence). V shed 1 base and J 5 bases; nucleotides not matched to a gene: 9. In nucleotides, the CDR3 is TGTGCCACCAGCAGAGGGGTAGGCGGGGGGGAGAACAATGAGCAGTTCTTC. Translation gives CATSRGVGGGENNEQFF.

The genes are TRBV4-1 and TRBJ1-6; the match to TRBD1 covers 7 bases. The CDR3 spans 17 residues. The germline V gene encodes CDR1 MGHRA and CDR2 YSYEKL. V shed 0 bases, J shed 6 bases, and the junction held 8 bases outside the gene matches. CDR3 sequence: CASSQDPQGGFNSPLHF. The CDR3 coding sequence is TGCGCCAGCAGCCAAGATCCCCAGGGGGGATTTAATTCACCCCTCCACTTT.

DNA of the CDR3: TGTGCCAGTAGTGCGACCCGACAGACAGGGTATGGCTACACCTTC. It yields the protein CASSATRQTGYGYTF. The chain links TRBV19 to TRBJ1-2, with 7 bases matching TRBD1. V shed 5 bases and J 5 bases; nucleotides not matched to a gene: 11. The CDR3 is 15 residues long. Germline lookup yields CDR1 LNHDA and CDR2 SQIVND (reference sequence).

The V and J genes are TRBV4-2 and TRBJ2-7; 8 bases match TRBD1. V dropped 4 bases and J dropped 0; count of bases not matched to a gene: 5. The CDR3 runs to 15 residues. Germline loops: CDR1 LGHNA, CDR2 YNFKEQ. The CDR3 bases are TGTGCCAGCAGCCCACAGACAGGGGACTCCTACGAGCAGTACTTC. This gives the protein CASSPQTGDSYEQYF.

The V and J genes are TRBV19 and TRBJ1-2; 7 bases are a match to TRBD1. Unmatched junction bases numbered 7, after V lost 5 bases and J lost 4 bases. The CDR3 consists of 14 residues. CDR1 and CDR2 (germline): LNHDA, SQIVND (reference sequence). In DNA, the CDR3 is TGTGCCAGTAGTCCAGGGGGATACCTCTATGGCTACACCTTC. It is translated as CASSPGGYLYGYTF.

The chain couples TRBV30 to TRBJ1-2, with D maybe TRBD1 (5 bases). Germline-derived CDR1 and CDR2 are GTSNPN and SVGIG (reference sequence). V was cut by 2 bases and J by 0 bases, with 19 bases left in between. The length of the CDR3 is 17 residues. CDR3 bases: TGTGCCTGGAGTTCCTCTCCGGACACCTTCTCTAACTATGGCTACACCTTC. Amino acid sequence: CAWSSSPDTFSNYGYTF.